This T cell receptor beta chain emerged from a study of blood T cell repertoires in COVID-19. About the research overall: Samples taken during acute and convalescent COVID-19 were collected in the United States, Italy and Spain. T cells, B-cell-depleted T cells, or PBMCs provided the cDNA or gDNA that served as material.

As concerns this clone: The junction departs from the called germline gene at one end, perhaps through a read error.

Assay: immunoSEQ multiplex PCR; the TCRdb copy retains only in-frame clones and omits some. Found here are 200,000 to 250,000 clones, 80% to 90% of them singletons; the top ten hold around 4%. CDR1 is SGHNT and CDR2 is YYREEE in the germline V gene (reference sequence). The CDR3 length is 16 residues. Cohort allocation depended upon clinical history that participants reported. A PCR-confirmed or clinician-diagnosed COVID-19 case had contacted exposed participants within 2 weeks of entry. This clonotype was obtained from a woman aged 30 to 39 who had been exposed to COVID-19. Sequencing was carried out using PBMCs or T cells enriched from blood (not recorded which). The V gene is TRBV5-4, the J gene TRBJ2-1, with TRBD2 matching over 14 bases. CDR3: CASSQGLAGVYSEQFF. CDR3 sequence (DNA): TGTGCCAGCAGCCAGGGACTAGCGGGGGTCTACAGTGAGCAGTTCTTC.